This section outlines one T cell receptor beta chain sequence together with its context. The antigen is undetermined. Produced via immunoSEQ multiplex PCR; TCRdb's table is partial and in-frame only. Recorded here are roughly 35,000 clones, none singletons. Trimming left V 5 bases short and J 3 bases short, with 10 bases between. The germline V gene encodes CDR1 LNHDA and CDR2 SQIVND (reference sequence). CDR3 length: 13 residues. The record originates from a study of T cells after posttransplantation cyclophosphamide. The study's findings and limits: Tissue-infiltrating T cells from skin or gut overlapped little with blood T cells. TRB clonality was highly associated with recipient CMV seropositivity and reactivation.

The related graft donor's blood sample was taken on the day of bone marrow donation. The sequence derives from a woman aged 50 to 60 in good health and a related stem cell transplant donor. What was sequenced was PBMCs. The chain links TRBV19 to TRBJ2-5; TRBD1 is a possible D gene (5 bases). CDR3 sequence: CASSPGREETQYF. CDR3 bases: TGTGCCAGTAGTCCCGGCAGGGAAGAGACCCAGTACTTC.